This T cell receptor beta chain was sequenced for a study of T cell responses to AZD1222 COVID-19 vaccine. Study conclusions and caveats: Nearly half of spike-specific TCRs reportedly target variant regions that are unmutated in the B.1.351 and B.1.1.7 variants. Across the whole spike, CD4 TCRs peaked at regions 160-218 and 743-854. Spike-specific TCR depth and breadth grew after two AZD1222 doses. Most donors were white British, females outnumbered males, and clonal diversity was possibly underestimated.

Comments on this clone: What it recognizes is unknown.

Data came from immunoSEQ multiplex PCR; TCRdb stores just in-frame clones and leaves some out. The sample includes 150,000 to 200,000 clones, 90% to 95% seen only once; the top ten take approximately 1.5%. The sequences come from peripheral blood, collected 28 days after the second AZD1222 dose. The source is an adult who received the AZD1222 COVID-19 vaccine.

The CDR3 nucleotides read TGTGCCAGCAGCCCGCCGGCGGGGCCGAACACCGGGGAGCTGTTTTTT. Translation gives CASSPPAGPNTGELFF. This chain uses TRBV7-9 with TRBJ2-2; a possible D gene is TRBD2 (6 bases). Trimming took off 5 bases at V and 0 bases at J, with 13 bases between the two ends. The CDR3 covers 16 residues. Per germline, CDR1 SEHNR and CDR2 FQNEAQ (reference sequence). The whole variable domain, remainder taken from reference TRBV7-9 and TRBJ2-2, is DTGVSQNPRHKITKRGQNVTFRCDPISEHNRLYWYRQTLGQGPEFLTYFQNEAQLEKSRLLSDRFSAERPKGSFSTLEIQRTEQGDSAMYLCASSPPAGPNTGELFFGEGSRLTVL.